Following are 13 T cell receptor beta chains from one sample sequenced in a study of T-cell memory formation after mild COVID-19 (dated by TCRdb to 2020 to 2022). Libraries came from 5' RACE. Sequencing was performed on an Illumina NovaSeq 6000. The public reads were quality trimmed at Q25 with fastp and then assembled into clones with MiXCR by TCRdb, keeping productive beta chains. Each CDR3 protein appears once, grouped with its most common genes and DNA. This sample gives 350,000 or so distinct CDR3 sequences in total; 20% of them show up just once. Clones ranked in the top ten supply over 20% of the sample. Material: PBMCs or a T cell subset sorted from them (not recorded which). The source is a man aged 18 to 30 who had mild COVID-19 (a few samples of this study predate the infection). The sample titles of this study are shuffled in the database, so cell type and time point are left out; the donor was told from shared clones.

This rearrangement joins TRBV6-2 or TRBV6-3 to TRBJ1-1; D remains unclear. The V gene lost 7 bases and the J gene lost 4 bases, with 19 bases spanning the gap. Germline V gene sequence: CDR1 MNHEY, CDR2 SVGEGT. This CDR3 spans 15 amino acids. The CDR3 coding sequence is TGTGCCAGCACGGGTCCCGATTTCTGGAGCACTGAAGCTTTCTTT. As protein: CASTGPDFWSTEAFF.

J is TRBJ1-1 and V is TRBV7-2; D remains unclear. Trimming removed 4 bases at V and 7 bases at J, with 13 bases between. The CDR3 is 13 residues long. Germline-derived CDR1 and CDR2 are SGHTA and FQGNSA. In DNA, the CDR3 is TGTGCCAGCAGCTACGGCAGCTCTCTTGAAGCTTTCTTT. Translated, it gives CASSYGSSLEAFF. Filled out from reference TRBV7-2 and TRBJ1-1, the complete variable domain reads GAGVSQSPSNKVTEKGKDVELRCDPISGHTALYWYRQSLGQGLEFLIYFQGNSAPDKSGLPSDRFSAERTGGSVSTLTIQRTQQEDSAVYLCASSYGSSLEAFFGQGTRLTVV.

This clonotype has just a few counts. V and J are TRBV6-6 and TRBJ1-5; D may be TRBD1 (5 bases). The CDR3 runs 17 residues. Germline lookup yields CDR1 MNHNY and CDR2 SVGAGI (reference sequence). The V end was cut by 2 bases, the J end by 0 bases, with 14 bases between. The CDR3 nucleotides read TGTGCCAGCAGTTACCCCCGGGACGGCCATAGCAATCAGCCCCAGCATTTT. Encoded protein: CASSYPRDGHSNQPQHF.

This chain uses TRBV7-3 with TRBJ2-7; 10 nucleotides align to TRBD1. Germline V lookup: CDR1 SGHTA, CDR2 FQGTGA. J was trimmed by 3 bases and V by 3 bases; bases with no gene match: 14. The CDR3 is made up of 18 amino acids. CDR3 DNA sequence: TGTGCCAGCAGCTTCGGACAGGGGGAAAAGCGGGACCACTACGAGCAGTACTTC. It specifies CASSFGQGEKRDHYEQYF.

This clonotype turned up a few times. The DNA is left out, because the CDR3 cannot be placed on it with certainty; the CDR3 is given as TCRdb lists it. The chain recombines TRBV20-1 with TRBJ2-1; TRBD2 was called by the table and not checked on the DNA. The CDR3 is 14 residues long, counting both termini. Germline-derived CDR1 and CDR2 are DFQATT and SNEGSKA (reference sequence). The CDR3 sequence is CSAYRDFRGDEQFF.

This clonotype was seen only a few times. This CDR3 reads CASSPPTGTTTEAFF. The CDR3, as DNA: TGTGCCAGCAGCCCCCCGACAGGGACTACGACTGAAGCTTTCTTT. The genes are TRBV11-1 and TRBJ1-1; 7 bases fit TRBD1. The J segment lost 5 bases and the V segment lost 5 bases, leaving 11 bases of the junction unmatched. Germline CDR1 reads SGHAT; CDR2 reads FQDESV (reference sequence). The CDR3 spans 15 residues.

This clonotype showed up just a few times. The chain uses TRBV12-3 or TRBV12-4 and TRBJ2-2, with D maybe TRBD1 (5 bases). V lost 5 bases and J lost 4, with 11 bases in between. This CDR3 comprises 14 residues. The CDR3 DNA is TGTGCCAGCAGTACAGGAGAAACCACCGGGGAGCTGTTTTTT. Its protein product is CASSTGETTGELFF.

This clonotype was seen a handful of times. This chain joins TRBV6-1 and TRBJ1-3, with a tentative D call TRBD1 (5 bases). CDR1 MNHNS and CDR2 SASEGT come from the germline V gene. This CDR3 spans 16 amino acids. V was pared by 3 bases and J by 5 bases, with 17 bases between. This CDR3 reads CASSESRGEFRNTIYF. In DNA form, the CDR3 reads TGTGCCAGCAGTGAGTCTCGAGGGGAATTCAGAAACACCATATATTTT.

V gene TRBV13 combines with J gene TRBJ1-2, with no clear D. The V end lost 0 bases, the J end lost 6 bases, and 20 bases lay between the germline ends. CDR3 length: 17 residues. The germline V gene has CDR1 PRHDT and CDR2 FYEKMQ (reference sequence). CDR3: CASSLGLAPGGRDGYTF. The CDR3 DNA reads as TGTGCCAGCAGCTTAGGCCTAGCTCCCGGCGGCCGAGATGGCTACACCTTC.

This sequence joins TRBV7-3 and TRBJ2-5; the D gene is possibly TRBD1 (7 bases). The CDR3 consists of 15 residues. V was clipped by 5 bases and J by 2 bases, with 15 bases between them. Per germline, CDR1 SGHTA and CDR2 FQGTGA. The chain's CDR3 is CASSQNRGGQETQYF. The CDR3 bases are TGTGCCAGCAGCCAAAACAGGGGAGGACAAGAGACCCAGTACTTC.

This clonotype was seen a few times. The chain is built from TRBV4-2 and TRBJ2-7, with 9 bases lining up with TRBD2. The CDR3 has 16 residues. The germline V gene has CDR1 LGHNA and CDR2 YNFKEQ. V lost 0 bases, J lost 3 bases, and 6 bases stayed unmatched. The CDR3 sequence is CASSQESAGGRYEQYF. The DNA for the CDR3 is TGTGCCAGCAGCCAAGAGTCAGCGGGGGGCCGCTACGAGCAGTACTTC.

This clonotype was detected a few times. The V gene is TRBV11-2, the J gene TRBJ1-2; a weak D match, TRBD1 (6 bases). The CDR3 length is 12 residues. With 3 bases removed from V and 6 bases from J, the gap between germline ends came to 8 bases. Germline V gene data show CDR1 as SGHAT and CDR2 as FQNNGV. CDR3 protein: CASSFSGDGYTF. The CDR3 DNA is TGTGCCAGCAGCTTTTCAGGGGATGGCTACACCTTC.

The rearrangement links TRBV13 to TRBJ2-7, with D possibly TRBD2 on 5 matching bases. V lost 1 base and J 4 bases, leaving 11 bases between the germline ends. Per germline, CDR1 PRHDT and CDR2 FYEKMQ (reference sequence). The CDR3 length is 14 residues. The DNA for the CDR3 is TGTGCCAGCAGCTTAGAGCGCAGGAGGTACGAGCAGTACTTC. As protein: CASSLERRRYEQYF.